Listed here are 19 T cell receptor beta chains from one sample, sequenced in a study of beta chain features in type 1 diabetes. General study results and limits: All four CD4+ subsets of Type 1 diabetes patients contained TCRB CDR3s that were moderately but significantly shorter.

The antigens of these receptors remain unknown. Expressed TCRB transcripts were sequenced, since all the RNA that had been isolated was reverse transcribed. Here immunoSEQ multiplex PCR was the method, and the copy in TCRdb shows in-frame clones only, minus some. The sample has about 340,000 clones; around 8.5% are singletons. The sample consisted of central memory CD4+ T cells from blood. Receptors were obtained from a man aged 30-40 years with type 1 diabetes.

This clone has just a few counts. The CDR3 DNA reads as TGCAGTGCTAGACAAACCAATGAGCAGTTCTTC. Its translation: CSARQTNEQFF. V usage is TRBV20-1 and J usage is TRBJ2-1; no clear D gene. Trimming left V 2 bases short and J 6 bases short, with 5 bases between. This CDR3 comprises 11 residues. CDR1 and CDR2 (germline): DFQATT, SNEGSKA (reference sequence).

This clone showed up just a few times. The chain carries TRBV7-2 and TRBJ2-7; 8 nucleotides line up with TRBD1. Germline CDR1 is SGHTA and CDR2 is FQGNSA. The CDR3 has 15 residues. The ends lost 5 bases at V and 4 bases at J; junction bases unmatched: 10. In DNA, the CDR3 is TGTGCCAGCAGCCAGGGACCAGGGGGCCAGTACGAGCAGTACTTC. Amino acid sequence: CASSQGPGGQYEQYF.

This chain links TRBV11-2 with TRBJ1-1; 8 bases fit TRBD1. Germline V gives CDR1 SGHAT, CDR2 FQNNGV. Trimming cost V 5 bases and J 6 bases; bases outside gene matches: 8. This CDR3 spans 14 amino acids. The CDR3 region has the DNA TGTGCCAGCAGCGTCCGACAGGGGAGCCCTGAAGCTTTCTTT. As protein: CASSVRQGSPEAFF. The variable domain in full, with the rest retrieved from reference TRBV11-2 and TRBJ1-1, is EAGVAQSPRYKIIEKRQSVAFWCNPISGHATLYWYQQILGQGPKLLIQFQNNGVVDDSQLPKDRFSAERLKGVDSTLKIQPAKLEDSAVYLCASSVRQGSPEAFFGQGTRLTVV.

This clone was recorded a few times. J is TRBJ2-1 and V is TRBV10-3, with 12 bases aligning to TRBD1. CDR3 length: 14 amino acids. The junction had 10 bases not matched to a gene; V was cut back by 7 bases and J by 12 bases. CDR1 is ENHRY and CDR2 is SYGVKD in the germline V gene. CDR3 coding DNA: TGTGCCATCAAAAGGGGGACAGGGGGCGAGGGGCAGTTCTTC. Translation: CAIKRGTGGEGQFF.

The chain joins TRBV7-2 to TRBJ2-3, with a possible D match to TRBD1 (5 bases). The CDR3 is made up of 12 amino acids. Looked up from germline, CDR1 is SGHTA and CDR2 is FQGNSA. Trimming removed 5 bases at V and 8 bases at J, with 11 bases between. CDR3 coding DNA: TGTGCCAGCAGCCATGGGGCCCCTACGCAGTATTTT. It yields the protein CASSHGAPTQYF.

The V call is TRBV7-2, the J call TRBJ2-5; 8 bases are a match to TRBD1. This CDR3 comprises 15 residues. Germline lookup yields CDR1 SGHTA and CDR2 FQGNSA. V gave up 4 bases and J gave up 4 bases; unmatched junction bases: 8. The CDR3 bases are TGTGCCAGCAGCTCGACCGGGACAGGACTAGAGACCCAGTACTTC. This encodes CASSSTGTGLETQYF.

V is TRBV12-5 and J is TRBJ2-3; TRBD1 matches 8 bases. Germline CDR1 reads LGHNT; CDR2 reads FRNRAP. CDR3 size: 20 residues. J lost 1 base, V lost 0 bases, and 15 bases had no gene match. The CDR3 DNA is TGTGCTAGTGGTTTGGTAAAATCTGTTCAGGGGGCCGGTGGCACAGATACGCAGTATTTT. This gives the protein CASGLVKSVQGAGGTDTQYF.

This clone has more than one count but fewer than ten. This chain connects TRBV28 to TRBJ2-7; the D is unclear. CDR1 MDHEN and CDR2 SYDVKM come from the germline V gene. V was trimmed by 8 bases and J by 5 bases, leaving 7 bases between them. The CDR3 spans 10 residues. The CDR3 nucleotides are TGTGCCAGCGGCTCTGACGAGCAGTACTTC. This encodes CASGSDEQYF.

This clone appeared a few times. The gene calls are TRBV5-6 and TRBJ2-5; 8 nucleotides match TRBD1. CDR3 size: 13 residues. V lost 1 base, J lost 5 bases, and 1 base stayed unmatched. Germline CDR1 and CDR2: SGHDT and YYEEEE. This CDR3 is CASSLTGGETQYF. In DNA, the CDR3 is TGTGCCAGCAGCTTGACAGGGGGGGAGACCCAGTACTTC.

This clone was counted many times. The rearrangement joins TRBV19 to TRBJ1-2; tentatively, D is TRBD1 (5 bases). Germline V gene sequence: CDR1 LNHDA, CDR2 SQIVND (reference sequence). The CDR3 spans 16 residues. Deletions cut 6 bases from V and 2 bases from J, with 19 bases between. CDR3 in DNA: TGTGCCAGTAGAAACCCTCGGTCAGGGCTGAACTATGGCTACACCTTC. Its protein product is CASRNPRSGLNYGYTF.

This clone was picked up many times. The chain is built from TRBV5-1 and TRBJ2-6; D not resolved. V was pared by 0 bases and J by 0 bases, with 7 bases between. The V gene's germline CDR1 is SGHRS and CDR2 YFSETQ. The CDR3 sequence is 16 residues long. The CDR3 coding sequence is TGCGCCAGCAGCTTGGCCGTCTCCTCTGGGGCCAACGTCCTGACTTTC. Translation: CASSLAVSSGANVLTF.

This clone showed up just a few times. V is TRBV7-9 and J is TRBJ1-1, with no clear D. V was clipped by 8 bases and J by 2 bases, with 21 bases between them. Germline V CDR1 and CDR2: SEHNR, FQNEAQ (reference sequence). CDR3 size: 16 residues. CDR3 sequence (DNA): TGTGCCAGCGACGTTAGAGGAGCCGCGGATAACACTGAAGCTTTCTTT. It encodes CASDVRGAADNTEAFF.

The V gene is TRBV29-1, the J gene TRBJ1-2; 7 bases agree with TRBD1. V lost 0 bases and J lost 4; bases outside the gene matches: 11. The germline V gene has CDR1 SQVTM and CDR2 ANQGSEA. The CDR3 extends over 16 amino acids. Written as DNA, the CDR3 is TGCAGCGTTGAAGATCTCCGTCAGGGGGTGGGCTATGGCTACACCTTC. Amino acid sequence: CSVEDLRQGVGYGYTF.

V and J are TRBV5-6 and TRBJ1-6; D not certain. Trimming stripped 4 bases from V and 7 bases from J, with 12 bases between. The germline gives CDR1 SGHDT, CDR2 YYEEEE. This CDR3 has 14 amino acids. The DNA of the CDR3 is TGTGCCAGCAGCCCCAGGAAGCAGAATTCACCCCTCCACTTT. Protein: CASSPRKQNSPLHF. The whole variable domain, filled in from reference TRBV5-6 and TRBJ1-6, reads DAGVTQSPTHLIKTRGQQVTLRCSPKSGHDTVSWYQQALGQGPQFIFQYYEEEERQRGNFPDRFSGHQFPNYSSELNVNALLLGDSALYLCASSPRKQNSPLHFGNGTRLTVT.

The chain links TRBV6-1 to TRBJ2-7; the D gene is possibly TRBD1 (7 bases). CDR3 length equals 15 residues. CDR1 and CDR2 from the germline V gene are MNHNS and SASEGT. Trimming removed 8 bases at V and 4 bases at J, with 21 bases between. This CDR3 reads CASLGGGQGDYEQYF. For the CDR3, the DNA is TGTGCCAGCCTGGGCGGAGGGCAGGGGGATTACGAGCAGTACTTC.

There are a few counts of this clone. The chain couples TRBV7-9 to TRBJ2-3; a weak D match, TRBD2 (5 bases). With 5 bases removed from V and 7 bases from J, the gap between germline ends came to 7 bases. From germline, CDR1 is SEHNR and CDR2 FQNEAQ (reference sequence). The CDR3 contains 11 residues. CDR3 DNA sequence: TGTGCCAGCAGCCACGGGAATACGCAGTATTTT. Translation gives CASSHGNTQYF.

The V and J genes are TRBV6-4 and TRBJ2-3; D not certain. The CDR3 contains 16 residues. V was clipped by 0 bases and J by 2 bases, with 12 bases between them. Germline V lookup: CDR1 MRHNA, CDR2 SNTAGT. The CDR3 is CASSDSGYPPTDTQYF. DNA of the CDR3: TGTGCCAGCAGTGACTCGGGGTACCCCCCCACAGATACGCAGTATTTT.

Turning to this clone: Being one base from a much bigger clone, this may be a read error. The chain combines TRBV27 with TRBJ2-6; D call uncertain. The germline V gene has CDR1 MNHEY and CDR2 SMNVEV (reference sequence). The V end was cut by 6 bases, the J end by 2 bases, with 2 bases between. The CDR3 runs 12 residues. CDR3 nucleotide sequence: TGTGCCAGCAGGACTGGGGCCAACGTCCTGACTTTC. Amino acids: CASRTGANVLTF.

This clone turned up a few times. The chain carries TRBV2 and TRBJ2-2; D is perhaps TRBD1 or TRBD2 (5 bases each). There are 16 residues in the CDR3. With 3 bases removed from V and 5 bases from J, the gap between germline ends came to 16 bases. Germline V gene lookup returns CDR1 SNHLY and CDR2 FYNNEI. CDR3 nucleotides: TGTGCCAGCAGTGACCCCGTGGGGGTTCAGACCGGGGAGCTGTTTTTT. Translating gives CASSDPVGVQTGELFF.